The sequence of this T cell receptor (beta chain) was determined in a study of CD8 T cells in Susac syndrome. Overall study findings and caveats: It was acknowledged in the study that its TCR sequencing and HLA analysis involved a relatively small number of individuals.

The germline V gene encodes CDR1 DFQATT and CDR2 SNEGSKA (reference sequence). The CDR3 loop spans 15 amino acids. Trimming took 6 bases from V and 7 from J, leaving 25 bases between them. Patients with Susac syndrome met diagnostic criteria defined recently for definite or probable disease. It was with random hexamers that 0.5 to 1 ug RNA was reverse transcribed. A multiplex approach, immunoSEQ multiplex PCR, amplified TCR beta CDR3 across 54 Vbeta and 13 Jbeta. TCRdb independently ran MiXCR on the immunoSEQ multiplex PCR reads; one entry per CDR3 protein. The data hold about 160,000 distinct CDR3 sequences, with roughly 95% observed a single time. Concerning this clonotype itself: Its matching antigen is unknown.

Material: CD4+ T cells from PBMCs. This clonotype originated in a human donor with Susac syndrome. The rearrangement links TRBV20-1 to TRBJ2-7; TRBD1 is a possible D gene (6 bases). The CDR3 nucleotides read TGCAGTGCAAACCCTTTCGGACGGAGTGACAGGGAGCAGTACTTC. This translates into CSANPFGRSDREQYF.